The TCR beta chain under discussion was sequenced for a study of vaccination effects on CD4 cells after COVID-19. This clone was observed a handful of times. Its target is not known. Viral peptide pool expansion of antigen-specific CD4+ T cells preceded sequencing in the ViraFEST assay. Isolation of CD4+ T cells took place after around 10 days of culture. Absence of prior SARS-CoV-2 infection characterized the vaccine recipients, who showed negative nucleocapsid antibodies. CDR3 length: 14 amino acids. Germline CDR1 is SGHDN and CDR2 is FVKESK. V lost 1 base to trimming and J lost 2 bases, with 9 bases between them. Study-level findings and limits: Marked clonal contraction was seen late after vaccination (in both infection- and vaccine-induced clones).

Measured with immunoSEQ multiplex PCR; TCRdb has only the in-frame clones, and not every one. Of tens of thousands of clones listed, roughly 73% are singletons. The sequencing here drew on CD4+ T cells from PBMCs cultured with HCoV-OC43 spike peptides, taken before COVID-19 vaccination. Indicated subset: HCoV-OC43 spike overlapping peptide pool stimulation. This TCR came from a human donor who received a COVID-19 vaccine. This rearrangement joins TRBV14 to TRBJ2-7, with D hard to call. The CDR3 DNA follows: TGTGCCAGCAGCCAAGGACGGGTTACCTACGAGCAGTACTTC. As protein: CASSQGRVTYEQYF. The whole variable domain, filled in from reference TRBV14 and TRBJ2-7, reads EAGVTQFPSHSVIEKGQTVTLRCDPISGHDNLYWYRRVMGKEIKFLLHFVKESKQDESGMPNNRFLAERTGGTYSTLKVQPAELEDSGVYFCASSQGRVTYEQYFGPGTRLTVT.